This T cell receptor (beta chain) was recorded in a study of cytomegalovirus exposure and HLA in healthy donors. The PCR employed 60 Vbeta primers together with 13 Jbeta primers. Libraries were prepared by immunoSEQ multiplex PCR; TCRdb keeps only in-frame clonotypes and omits some of them. The table lists approximately 71,000 clones, 72% of them singletons. General study points: Specificity of a few CMV-associated chains for CMV antigens was verified in vitro. TCR beta V- and J-gene trimming, according to a later analysis, was linked to a missense DCLRE1C variant.

Participants comprised healthy donors of bone marrow. Trimming cost V 6 bases and J 5 bases, with 14 bases left between them. The CDR3 contains 15 residues. Germline-derived CDR1 and CDR2 are LNHDA and SQIVND (reference sequence). Note on this clone: Its antigen is not known.

The rearrangement uses TRBV19 and TRBJ1-6; D call uncertain. Sequencing was done on a sample of PBMCs. The TCR originated in a woman between 40 and 55 years old in good health and CMV-seropositive. This CDR3 reads CASRPRTENNSPLHF. CDR3 nucleotide sequence: TGTGCCAGTAGACCCCGCACAGAGAATAATTCACCCCTCCACTTT.